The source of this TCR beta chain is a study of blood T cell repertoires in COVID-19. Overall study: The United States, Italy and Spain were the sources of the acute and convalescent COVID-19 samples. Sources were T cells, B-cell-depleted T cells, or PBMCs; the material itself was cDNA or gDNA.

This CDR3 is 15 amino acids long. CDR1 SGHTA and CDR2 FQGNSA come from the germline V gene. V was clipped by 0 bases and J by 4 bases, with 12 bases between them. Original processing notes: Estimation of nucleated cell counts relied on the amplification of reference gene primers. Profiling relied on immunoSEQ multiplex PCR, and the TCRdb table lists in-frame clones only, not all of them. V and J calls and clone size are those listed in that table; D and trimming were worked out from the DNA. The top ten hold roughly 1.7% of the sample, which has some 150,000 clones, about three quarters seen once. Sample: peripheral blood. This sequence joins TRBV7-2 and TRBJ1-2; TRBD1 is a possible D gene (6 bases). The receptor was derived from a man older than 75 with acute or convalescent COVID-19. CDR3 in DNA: TGTGCCAGCAGCTTAGCGGAACAGGGCTTCTATGGCTACACCTTC. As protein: CASSLAEQGFYGYTF.